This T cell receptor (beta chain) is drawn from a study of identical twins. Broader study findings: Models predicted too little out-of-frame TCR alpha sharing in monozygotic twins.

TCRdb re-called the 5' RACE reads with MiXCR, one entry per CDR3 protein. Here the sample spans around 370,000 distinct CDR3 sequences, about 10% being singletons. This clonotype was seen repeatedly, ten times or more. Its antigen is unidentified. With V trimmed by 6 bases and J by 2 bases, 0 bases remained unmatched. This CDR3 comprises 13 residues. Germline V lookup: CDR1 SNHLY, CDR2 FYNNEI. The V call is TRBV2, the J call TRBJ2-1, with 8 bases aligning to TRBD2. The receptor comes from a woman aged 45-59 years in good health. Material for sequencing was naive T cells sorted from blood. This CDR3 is CASRREAYNEQFF. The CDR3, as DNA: TGTGCCAGCAGGCGGGAGGCCTACAATGAGCAGTTCTTC.